This T cell receptor (beta chain) derives from a study of blood T cells in healthy people across ages. Donors ranged from roughly 6 to 100 years old and were healthy Caucasians in Russia. This clonotype appeared a few times. The antigen is not known. General study findings and limits: Higher diversity and more naive CD4+ cells were features of long-lived donors, compared to aged donors.

A J-beta primer mix and a sample-barcoded 5' primer were used in a second PCR of roughly 6 to 11 cycles. In TCRdb, the 5' RACE reads were re-called with MiXCR into one record per CDR3 protein. This sample carries about 1.1 million distinct CDR3 sequences, less than 45% of them seen once, and the ten largest clones take roughly 14%. This TCR derives from a man younger than 30 in good health. The material sequenced was blood.

Here the CDR3 DNA reads TGCGCCAGCAGCTGGACGTCAGGGGGCGAGAAAAACATTCAGTACTTC. Protein: CASSWTSGGEKNIQYF. J is TRBJ2-4 and V is TRBV5-1, with 8 bases aligning to TRBD1. CDR3 size: 16 residues. V shed 3 bases and J 4 bases; nucleotides not matched to a gene: 9. CDR1 is SGHRS, CDR2 YFSETQ, per germline.